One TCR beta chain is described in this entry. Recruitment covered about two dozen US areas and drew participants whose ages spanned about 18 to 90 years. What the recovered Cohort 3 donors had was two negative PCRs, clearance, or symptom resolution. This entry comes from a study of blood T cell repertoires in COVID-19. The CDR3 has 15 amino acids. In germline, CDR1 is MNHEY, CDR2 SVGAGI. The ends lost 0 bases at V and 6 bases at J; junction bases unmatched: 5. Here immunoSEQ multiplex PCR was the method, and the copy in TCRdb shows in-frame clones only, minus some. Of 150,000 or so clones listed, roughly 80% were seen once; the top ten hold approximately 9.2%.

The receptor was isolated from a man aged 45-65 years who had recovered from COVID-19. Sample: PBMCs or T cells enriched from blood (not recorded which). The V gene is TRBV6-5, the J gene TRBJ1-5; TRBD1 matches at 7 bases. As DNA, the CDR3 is TGTGCCAGCAGTTACTCCCGGGACAGAAGTCAGCCCCAGCATTTT. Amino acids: CASSYSRDRSQPQHF.